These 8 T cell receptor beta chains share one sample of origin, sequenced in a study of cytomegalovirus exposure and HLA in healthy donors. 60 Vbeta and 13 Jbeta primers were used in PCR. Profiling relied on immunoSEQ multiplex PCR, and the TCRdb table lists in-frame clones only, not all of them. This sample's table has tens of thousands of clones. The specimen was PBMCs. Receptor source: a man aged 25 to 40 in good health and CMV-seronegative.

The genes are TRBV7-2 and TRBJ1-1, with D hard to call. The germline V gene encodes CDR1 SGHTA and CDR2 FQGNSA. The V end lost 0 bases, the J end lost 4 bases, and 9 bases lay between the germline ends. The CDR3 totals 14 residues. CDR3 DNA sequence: TGTGCCAGCAGCTTAGCCAGGAGGGCCACTGAAGCTTTCTTT. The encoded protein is CASSLARRATEAFF.

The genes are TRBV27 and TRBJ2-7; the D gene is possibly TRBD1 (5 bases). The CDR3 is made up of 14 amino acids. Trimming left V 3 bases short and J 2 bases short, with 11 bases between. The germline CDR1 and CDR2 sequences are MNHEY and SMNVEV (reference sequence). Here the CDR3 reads CASSFSLGPYEQYF. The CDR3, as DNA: TGTGCCAGCAGTTTTTCTCTGGGGCCCTACGAGCAGTACTTC.

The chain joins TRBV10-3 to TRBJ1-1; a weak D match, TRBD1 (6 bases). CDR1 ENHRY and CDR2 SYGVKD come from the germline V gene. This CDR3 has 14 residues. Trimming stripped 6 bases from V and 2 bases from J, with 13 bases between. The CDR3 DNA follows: TGTGCCATCAGATCCGGGACAACAAACACTGAAGCTTTCTTT. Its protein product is CAIRSGTTNTEAFF.

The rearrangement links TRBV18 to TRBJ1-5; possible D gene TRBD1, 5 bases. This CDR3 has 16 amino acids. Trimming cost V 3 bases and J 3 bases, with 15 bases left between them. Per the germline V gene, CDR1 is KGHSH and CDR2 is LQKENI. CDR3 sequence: CASSPEGLIYNQPQHF. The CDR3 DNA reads TGTGCCAGCTCACCCGAGGGACTGATCTACAATCAGCCCCAGCATTTT.

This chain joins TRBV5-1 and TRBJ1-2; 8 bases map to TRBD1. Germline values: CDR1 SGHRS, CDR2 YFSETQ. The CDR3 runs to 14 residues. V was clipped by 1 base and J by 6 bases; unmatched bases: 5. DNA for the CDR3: TGCGCCAGCAGCTTGAGCAGGGGGCAGGATGGCTACACCTTC. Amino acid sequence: CASSLSRGQDGYTF.

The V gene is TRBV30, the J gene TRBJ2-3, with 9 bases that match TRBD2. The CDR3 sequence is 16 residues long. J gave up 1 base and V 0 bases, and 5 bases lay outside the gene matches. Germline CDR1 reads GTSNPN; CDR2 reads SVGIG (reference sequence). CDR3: CAWSVGLAGRTDTQYF. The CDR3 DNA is TGTGCCTGGAGTGTAGGTCTAGCGGGGCGCACAGATACGCAGTATTTT.

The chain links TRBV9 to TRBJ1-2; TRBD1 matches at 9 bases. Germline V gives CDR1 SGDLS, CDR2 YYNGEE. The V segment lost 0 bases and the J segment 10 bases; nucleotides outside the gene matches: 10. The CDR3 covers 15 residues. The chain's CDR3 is CASSVVRDRAPSYTF. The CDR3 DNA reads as TGTGCCAGCAGCGTAGTACGGGACAGGGCTCCCTCCTACACCTTC.

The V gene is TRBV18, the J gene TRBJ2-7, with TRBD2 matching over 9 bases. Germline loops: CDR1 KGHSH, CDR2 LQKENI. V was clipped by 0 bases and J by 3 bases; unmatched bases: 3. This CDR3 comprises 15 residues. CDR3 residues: CASSPPAGGDYEQYF. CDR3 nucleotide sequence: TGTGCCAGCTCACCACCGGCGGGAGGGGACTACGAGCAGTACTTC.